Shown below are 10 T cell receptor beta chains from a single sample sequenced in a study of T cell repertoires in cytomegalovirus infection. Which antigens these TCRs recognize remains unknown. MiXCR, applied by TCRdb to the reads, yields one record per CDR3 protein. The sample yields a few hundred thousand distinct CDR3 sequences, under 45% seen once. Sequences were derived from cultured PBMCs, sampled from culture after CMV antigen stimulation. The receptor set was obtained from a human donor in good health (CMV status not recorded). Some clones in this sample may be carry-over from other donors' samples.

This clonotype was detected a few times. This rearrangement joins TRBV25-1 to TRBJ2-7; a weak D match, TRBD2 (5 bases). Trimming cost V 4 bases and J 2 bases, with 18 bases left between them. The CDR3 has 16 residues. The germline gives CDR1 MGHDK, CDR2 SYGVNS. For the CDR3, the DNA is TGTGCCAGCAGTGTCCAAGGGAGCGGACTTACCTACGAGCAGTACTTC. It codes for CASSVQGSGLTYEQYF.

The rearrangement uses TRBV18 and TRBJ2-3, with TRBD2 identical over 11 bases. CDR1 and CDR2 from the germline V gene are KGHSH and LQKENI. V lost 2 bases to trimming and J lost 4 bases; unmatched junction nucleotides: 5. CDR3 length: 16 amino acids. The CDR3 nucleotides read TGTGCCAGCTCACCATTTACTAGCGGGAGTGCAGATACGCAGTATTTT. It encodes CASSPFTSGSADTQYF.

This clonotype has a handful of counts. The chain combines TRBV4-1 with TRBJ1-2, with D maybe TRBD1 (6 bases). Germline V gene sequence: CDR1 MGHRA, CDR2 YSYEKL. This CDR3 region has 18 residues. Trimming removed 0 bases from V and 4 bases from J, with 21 bases in between. The CDR3: CASSQEIWVAGEGYGYTF. The DNA of the CDR3 is TGCGCCAGCAGCCAAGAAATCTGGGTGGCAGGGGAGGGCTATGGCTACACCTTC.

This clonotype was seen only a few times. The V gene is TRBV20-1, the J gene TRBJ1-2; TRBD1 matches at 7 bases. Per the germline V gene, CDR1 is DFQATT and CDR2 is SNEGSKA (reference sequence). V shed 6 bases, J shed 4 bases, and the junction held 5 bases outside the gene matches. CDR3 length: 12 amino acids. In DNA form, the CDR3 reads TGCAGTGCCCCCGGACAGGCCTATGGCTACACCTTC. It specifies CSAPGQAYGYTF.

Only one count was recorded for this clonotype. At one end, the junction sequence differs from germline, possibly due to a read error. The genes are TRBV2 and TRBJ2-1; D uncertain. Germline assignment: CDR1 SNHLY and CDR2 FYNNEI. The CDR3 consists of 11 residues. The CDR3 sequence: CASSWTSERFF. The CDR3 bases are TGTGCCAGCAGTTGGACCTCTGAGCGGTTCTTC.

This clonotype has only a few counts. The J gene is TRBJ1-1, the V gene TRBV6-1; TRBD1 matches at 11 bases. The V and J ends lost 6 bases and 7 bases, in that order; junction bases with no gene match: 10. Germline assignment: CDR1 MNHNS and CDR2 SASEGT. The CDR3 covers 15 residues. The CDR3 spells CASRTWDRGRDEAFF. CDR3 sequence (DNA): TGTGCCAGCAGAACCTGGGACAGGGGGAGGGATGAAGCTTTCTTT.

This clonotype occurred a few times. V and J are TRBV4-3 and TRBJ2-1; 8 bases align to TRBD1. V trimming: 1 base; J trimming: 7 bases; junction bases outside the gene matches: 3. The CDR3 consists of 14 residues. Germline V lookup: CDR1 LGHNA, CDR2 YSLEER. DNA of the CDR3: TGCGCCAGCAGCCAAGCGCAGGGGGCGAATGAGCAGTTCTTC. Its translation: CASSQAQGANEQFF.

The genes are TRBV10-3 and TRBJ2-2; D is undetermined. CDR3 length: 14 residues. Germline values: CDR1 ENHRY, CDR2 SYGVKD. Trimming shortened V by 7 bases and J by 6 bases, and 15 bases separated the two germline ends. The CDR3 here is CAITTHLSSGELFF. The CDR3 DNA reads as TGTGCCATCACCACCCACCTCAGCTCCGGGGAGCTGTTTTTT.

This chain links TRBV6-2 or TRBV6-3 with TRBJ1-6; D is ambiguous. V gave up 6 bases and J gave up 9 bases, with 12 bases separating them. Germline V lookup: CDR1 MNHEY, CDR2 SVGEGT. The CDR3 spans 13 residues. For the CDR3, the DNA is TGTGCCAGCAGCCTCAGACTTATTTCACCCCTCCACTTT. It is translated as CASSLRLISPLHF.

This chain connects TRBV2 to TRBJ2-3; 12 positions match TRBD2. The CDR3 is 16 amino acids. Germline V lookup: CDR1 SNHLY, CDR2 FYNNEI. Trimming removed 7 bases from V and 14 bases from J; junction bases left unmatched: 19. The CDR3 spells CASIGLAGGPKNQVYF. Written as DNA, the CDR3 is TGTGCCAGCATCGGCCTAGCGGGAGGGCCAAAAAACCAGGTGTATTTT.